The 14 T cell receptor beta chains presented below share a single source sample, sequenced in a study of blood T cell repertoires in COVID-19. Assay: immunoSEQ multiplex PCR; the TCRdb copy retains only in-frame clones and omits some. Of approximately 310,000 clones listed, roughly nine tenths are singletons. Sample: PBMCs or T cells enriched from blood (not recorded which). These receptors came from a man in his 60s who had recovered from COVID-19.

The chain employs TRBV19 and TRBJ1-1, with 7 bases that match TRBD1. Trimming took 2 bases from V and 1 from J; bases not matched to a gene: 10. This CDR3 comprises 17 residues. Germline CDR1 LNHDA, CDR2 SQIVND (reference sequence). The CDR3: CASSISPGQMANTEAFF. The DNA of the CDR3 is TGTGCCAGTAGTATATCCCCGGGACAGATGGCGAACACTGAAGCTTTCTTT.

CDR3 region: CATSDPSGSGDTQYF. In nucleotides, the CDR3 is TGTGCCACCAGTGATCCTAGCGGGAGCGGAGATACGCAGTATTTT. J is TRBJ2-3 and V is TRBV24-1, with 10 positions matching TRBD2. The V gene's germline CDR1 is KGHDR and CDR2 SFDVKD. Germline trimming cut 3 bases from V and 5 bases from J; bases unmatched to any gene: 4. This CDR3 comprises 15 residues.

The chain combines TRBV7-9 with TRBJ2-7, with D tentatively TRBD1 (5 bases). Germline values: CDR1 SEHNR, CDR2 FQNEAQ (reference sequence). Trimming removed 5 bases at V and 0 bases at J, with 20 bases between. The CDR3 covers 17 residues. This CDR3 reads CASSPPPGRVNSYEQYF. CDR3 DNA sequence: TGTGCCAGCAGCCCCCCCCCGGGCAGGGTAAACTCCTACGAGCAGTACTTC. Full variable domain (rest looked up from reference TRBV7-9 and TRBJ2-7): DTGVSQNPRHKITKRGQNVTFRCDPISEHNRLYWYRQTLGQGPEFLTYFQNEAQLEKSRLLSDRFSAERPKGSFSTLEIQRTEQGDSAMYLCASSPPPGRVNSYEQYFGPGTRLTVT.

The chain couples TRBV28 to TRBJ1-6; perhaps TRBD1 as D (5 bases). CDR3 size: 14 residues. Trimming stripped 6 bases from V and 9 bases from J, with 15 bases between. CDR1 is MDHEN, CDR2 SYDVKM, per germline. The CDR3 nucleotides read TGTGCCAGCAGCCCGGGAATGGGGGGTTCACCCCTCCACTTT. Its translation: CASSPGMGGSPLHF.

The rearrangement links TRBV6-5 to TRBJ2-1; perhaps TRBD1 as D (6 bases). This CDR3 region has 15 residues. The germline gives CDR1 MNHEY, CDR2 SVGAGI. V was shortened by 7 bases and J by 0 bases, with 13 bases between the two germline ends. DNA for the CDR3: TGTGCCAGCATGAGACAGGTCTTCTCCTACAATGAGCAGTTCTTC. Translation gives CASMRQVFSYNEQFF.

This clone was seen a few times. V is TRBV10-1 and J is TRBJ1-3, with a weak D call TRBD1 (6 bases). Germline-derived CDR1 and CDR2 are WNHNN and SYGVQD (reference sequence). CDR3 length: 14 residues. Trimming stripped 2 bases from V and 3 bases from J, with 8 bases between. The CDR3 reads CASSEPGDGNTIYF. In nucleotides, the CDR3 is TGCGCCAGCAGTGAGCCAGGGGATGGAAACACCATATATTTT.

Notes on this clone: Other DNA sequences within the sample encode an identical CDR3. V usage is TRBV7-9 and J usage is TRBJ2-5; 15 bases fit TRBD2. The V gene end was trimmed by 4 bases and the J gene end by 4 bases; junction bases not matched to a gene: 1. The length of the CDR3 is 15 residues. Germline assignment: CDR1 SEHNR and CDR2 FQNEAQ (reference sequence). DNA of the CDR3: TGTGCCAGCAGCTCGGGACTAGCGGGAGGAGAGACCCAGTACTTC. Its protein is CASSSGLAGGETQYF.

The rearrangement links TRBV2 to TRBJ2-3; D is possibly TRBD2 (5 bases). CDR1 SNHLY and CDR2 FYNNEI come from the germline V gene. CDR3 length: 13 residues. With 8 bases removed from V and 2 bases from J, the gap between germline ends came to 11 bases. CDR3 nucleotide sequence: TGTGCCAGCTGCCGGGATGTCACAGATACGCAGTATTTT. Protein sequence: CASCRDVTDTQYF.

V and J are TRBV5-5 and TRBJ1-5; D might be TRBD1 (6 bases). This CDR3 spans 15 amino acids. With 0 bases removed from V and 7 bases from J, the gap between germline ends came to 14 bases. Germline CDR1 reads SGHKS; CDR2 reads YYEKEE (reference sequence). The DNA of the CDR3 is TGTGCCAGCAGCTTGGCTTATCAGGGACACCAGCCCCAGCATTTT. It encodes CASSLAYQGHQPQHF.

The CDR3 DNA reads TGTGCCAGAAGCGCCCTGGCGGGAGGACTCTACGAGCAGTACTTC. Translation: CARSALAGGLYEQYF. This sequence joins TRBV5-3 and TRBJ2-7; TRBD2 aligns across 8 bases. TRBV5-3 is filed as an ORF, its function uncertain. With 4 bases clipped from V and 3 bases from J, the junction kept 9 bases outside the gene matches. The CDR3 is made up of 15 amino acids.

The chain carries TRBV19 and TRBJ1-3; D gene uncertain. The V and J ends lost 3 bases and 4 bases respectively, with 16 bases between them. Germline CDR1 LNHDA, CDR2 SQIVND (reference sequence). There are 16 residues in the CDR3. The DNA for the CDR3 is TGTGCCAGTAGTATCCCAGGCGCTGGAGGCGGAAACACCATATATTTT. Translating it yields CASSIPGAGGGNTIYF.

This clone was counted only a few times. The chain carries TRBV29-1 and TRBJ2-7; TRBD1 agrees at 8 bases. Losses at the gene ends were 2 bases for V and 2 bases for J; bases not matched to a gene: 5. Germline V CDR1 and CDR2: SQVTM, ANQGSEA. This CDR3 contains 14 residues. The CDR3 bases are TGCAGCGTTGAATTGACAGGGGAGACCTACGAGCAGTACTTC. Protein: CSVELTGETYEQYF.

This rearrangement joins TRBV7-6 to TRBJ2-1; possible D gene TRBD2, 5 bases. V was pared by 5 bases and J by 6 bases, with 23 bases between. This CDR3 has 17 residues. Germline loops: CDR1 SGHVS, CDR2 FNYEAQ. CDR3 in amino acids: CASSTLNYQAVGNEQFF. Written as DNA, the CDR3 is TGTGCCAGCAGCACCCTCAACTACCAAGCGGTCGGCAATGAGCAGTTCTTC.

CDR3 amino acids: CASSEAGTGGEKLFF. In DNA, the CDR3 is TGTGCCAGCAGTGAAGCCGGGACAGGGGGTGAAAAACTGTTTTTT. J is TRBJ1-4 and V is TRBV6-1, with 11 bases lining up with TRBD1. The V segment lost 0 bases and the J segment 7 bases; nucleotides outside the gene matches: 1. The V gene's germline CDR1 is MNHNS and CDR2 SASEGT. The CDR3 consists of 15 residues.